The 16 T cell receptor beta chains reported below all come from one sample, sequenced in a study of T-cell memory formation after mild COVID-19. TCRdb passed the 5' RACE reads through MiXCR, listing each CDR3 protein once. The table lists roughly 170,000 distinct CDR3 sequences, around 20% of them singletons. Sequences were obtained from PBMCs or a T cell subset sorted from them (not recorded which). The receptors here all came from a young man who had mild COVID-19 (a few samples of this study predate the infection). Cell type and time point are not known.

This clonotype was found a few times. V usage is TRBV20-1 and J usage is TRBJ1-1; 7 positions match TRBD1. The CDR3 sequence is 13 residues long. Germline values: CDR1 DFQATT, CDR2 SNEGSKA (reference sequence). Losses at the gene ends were 5 bases for V and 6 bases for J; bases not matched to a gene: 9. The CDR3 protein is CSAPKRQGSEAFF. CDR3 coding DNA: TGCAGTGCTCCAAAGCGACAGGGATCTGAAGCTTTCTTT.

There are a few counts of this clonotype. This chain links TRBV5-1 with TRBJ2-5; 8 bases are a match to TRBD2. Losses at the gene ends were 6 bases for V and 5 bases for J; bases not matched to a gene: 12. This CDR3 is built from 15 residues. Looked up from germline, CDR1 is SGHRS and CDR2 is YFSETQ. In DNA, the CDR3 is TGCGCCAGCATGGATGTCGCGGGGGGCAGGGAGACCCAGTACTTC. Translating gives CASMDVAGGRETQYF.

This clonotype was detected only a few times. The chain links TRBV30 to TRBJ1-2; D possibly corresponds to TRBD1 (5 bases). The CDR3 runs 13 residues. CDR1 is GTSNPN, CDR2 SVGIG, per germline (reference sequence). Trimming stripped 0 bases from V and 6 bases from J, with 11 bases between. The CDR3 nucleotides read TGTGCCTGGAGTGTGACGGGGCGCAATGGCTACACCTTC. Protein product: CAWSVTGRNGYTF.

This clonotype was observed many times. The chain links TRBV5-5 to TRBJ2-3; D gene uncertain. CDR1 SGHKS and CDR2 YYEKEE come from the germline V gene (reference sequence). The V and J ends lost 2 bases and 5 bases respectively, with 15 bases between them. The CDR3 is made up of 15 amino acids. CDR3 DNA sequence: TGTGCCAGCAGCTTCGACTCCCTTTTGGAAGATACGCAGTATTTT. This encodes CASSFDSLLEDTQYF.

This clonotype was counted between two and nine times. The V gene is TRBV6-5, the J gene TRBJ2-2, with no clear D. CDR1 is MNHEY, CDR2 SVGAGI, per germline. The V gene lost 3 bases and the J gene lost 1 base, with 9 bases spanning the gap. The length of the CDR3 is 15 residues. The CDR3 is CASSYGTENTGELFF. The CDR3 region has the DNA TGTGCCAGCAGTTATGGAACGGAGAACACCGGGGAGCTGTTTTTT.

This rearrangement joins TRBV5-1 to TRBJ2-2, with 11 bases fitting TRBD1. The CDR3 covers 15 residues. The V and J ends lost 4 bases and 3 bases, in that order; junction bases with no gene match: 2. From germline, CDR1 is SGHRS and CDR2 YFSETQ. CDR3 residues: CASSRDRGDTGELFF. The CDR3 region has the DNA TGCGCCAGCAGCCGGGACAGGGGGGACACCGGGGAGCTGTTTTTT.

A few counts support this clonotype. The chain is built from TRBV24-1 and TRBJ1-2; D might be TRBD1 (6 bases). This CDR3 has 14 residues. In germline, CDR1 is KGHDR, CDR2 SFDVKD. V lost 9 bases and J lost 3, with 16 bases in between. The CDR3: CATGGGAEDYGYTF. The CDR3 coding sequence is TGTGCCACCGGTGGGGGGGCTGAGGACTATGGCTACACCTTC.

The chain has TRBV9 and TRBJ2-7, with TRBD1 matching over 9 bases. The CDR3 has 15 amino acids. Trimming removed 0 bases from V and 3 bases from J; junction bases left unmatched: 4. Germline V lookup: CDR1 SGDLS, CDR2 YYNGEE. The CDR3: CASSVGQGGYYEQYF. CDR3 DNA sequence: TGTGCCAGCAGCGTAGGACAGGGGGGCTACTACGAGCAGTACTTC.

V is TRBV5-5 and J is TRBJ2-7; possible D gene TRBD1, 7 bases. The CDR3 is 15 residues long. Germline loops: CDR1 SGHKS, CDR2 YYEKEE (reference sequence). With 4 bases removed from V and 6 bases from J, the gap between germline ends came to 20 bases. Here the CDR3 reads CASSRAPGGRTEQYV. The CDR3 DNA follows: TGTGCCAGCAGCAGAGCTCCAGGGGGGCGGACCGAGCAGTACGTC.

In this sample, this clonotype turned up a few times. The V and J genes are TRBV4-3 and TRBJ1-1; D gene unclear. CDR3 length: 14 amino acids. V lost 1 base to trimming and J lost 4 bases, with 10 bases between them. The germline V gene has CDR1 LGHNA and CDR2 YSLEER. CDR3 in DNA: TGCGCCAGCAGCCAAGGTAGCTTCGGCACTGAAGCTTTCTTT. Amino acids: CASSQGSFGTEAFF.

Only a few counts were recorded for this clonotype. The chain has TRBV2 and TRBJ1-6; D unresolved. This CDR3 is built from 12 residues. V gave up 6 bases and J gave up 5 bases, with 5 bases separating them. CDR1 and CDR2 (germline): SNHLY, FYNNEI. For the CDR3, the DNA is TGTGCCAGCAGCCCTAATAATTCACCCCTCCACTTT. The encoded protein is CASSPNNSPLHF.

CDR3 protein: CATSRDLTGGRREQYF. The CDR3, as DNA: TGTGCCACCAGCAGAGATCTGACAGGGGGTCGGCGGGAGCAGTACTTC. V gene TRBV15 combines with J gene TRBJ2-7; TRBD1 matches 9 bases. The CDR3 has 16 amino acids. The V segment lost 0 bases and the J segment 7 bases; nucleotides outside the gene matches: 10. Germline V gives CDR1 LNHNV, CDR2 YYDKDF (reference sequence).

V usage is TRBV2 and J usage is TRBJ2-2; D uncertain. The germline CDR1 and CDR2 sequences are SNHLY and FYNNEI. The CDR3 has 10 amino acids. V was pared by 8 bases and J by 7 bases, with 5 bases between. The CDR3 region has the DNA TGTGCCAGCTCAGGCGGGGAGCTGTTTTTT. This encodes CASSGGELFF.

The chain carries TRBV29-1 and TRBJ1-4; 9 nucleotides agree with TRBD1. CDR1 is SQVTM, CDR2 ANQGSEA, per germline. This CDR3 is built from 15 residues. J lost 4 bases, V lost 5 bases, and 8 bases had no gene match. CDR3 sequence: CSVQTGGAGNEKLFF. CDR3 nucleotides: TGCAGCGTTCAAACAGGGGGCGCCGGTAATGAAAAACTGTTTTTT.

The chain uses TRBV28 and TRBJ1-1; no definite D call. Looked up from germline, CDR1 is MDHEN and CDR2 is SYDVKM. The ends were cut back, 3 bases at V and 1 base at J, with 12 bases in the middle. The CDR3 contains 15 residues. CDR3 nucleotides: TGTGCCAGCAGTTTGTCGGGCAGGCGGAACACTGAAGCTTTCTTT. Translated: CASSLSGRRNTEAFF.

In its sample, this clonotype was seen a few times. V is TRBV12-3 or TRBV12-4 and J is TRBJ1-1; D not certain. The V and J ends lost 2 bases and 3 bases respectively, with 10 bases between them. The CDR3 has 14 amino acids. The CDR3 loop reads CASSLREEDTEAFF. CDR3 bases: TGTGCCAGCAGTTTACGGGAGGAAGACACTGAAGCTTTCTTT.